This section outlines one T cell receptor (beta chain) sequence together with its context. The read ends 3 residues shy of where the CDR3 ends; the end is completed using the germline J gene. This CDR3 region has 15 residues. The germline gives CDR1 SGHRS, CDR2 YFSETQ. V shed 4 bases and J shed 1 base, with 12 bases lying between them. This specimen belongs to a study of T cells in women clearing cervical HPV infection. The overall study: Controls' single incident HPV16 infection cleared within 12 months without precancer. Case blood was drawn when the lesion was first found; control blood after infection became undetectable. Only a few women had HLA typing results available. Cases' blood sampling followed lesion detection by median about 150 days (90 to 200).

Data came from immunoSEQ multiplex PCR; TCRdb stores just in-frame clones and leaves some out. The table lists around 38,000 clones, with 6% to 9% in the top ten. This receptor was taken from a woman aged 18-70 years with a cervical HPV16 infection that either progressed to CIN3+ or cleared (not recorded which). Sample: blood buffy coat. This chain links TRBV5-1 with TRBJ2-1, with no clear D. Partial CDR3 DNA: TGCGCCAGCAGCGCAACACCAGATTCCTACAATGAG. It yields the protein CASSATPDSYNE. From start to end, the CDR3 is CASSATPDSYNEQFF.